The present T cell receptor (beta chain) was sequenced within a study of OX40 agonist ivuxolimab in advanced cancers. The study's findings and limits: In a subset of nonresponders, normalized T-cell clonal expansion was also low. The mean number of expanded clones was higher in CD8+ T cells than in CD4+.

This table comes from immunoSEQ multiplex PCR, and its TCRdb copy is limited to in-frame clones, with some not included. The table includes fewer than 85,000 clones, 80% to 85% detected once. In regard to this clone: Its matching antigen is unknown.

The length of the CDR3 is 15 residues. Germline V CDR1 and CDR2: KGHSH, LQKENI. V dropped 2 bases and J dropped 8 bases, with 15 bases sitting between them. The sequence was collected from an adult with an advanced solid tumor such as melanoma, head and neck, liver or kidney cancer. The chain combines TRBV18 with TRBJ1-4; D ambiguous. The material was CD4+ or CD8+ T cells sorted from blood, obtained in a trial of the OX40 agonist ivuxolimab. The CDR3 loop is CASSPSLSKQEKLFF. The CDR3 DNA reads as TGTGCCAGCTCACCAAGTTTATCTAAGCAGGAAAAACTGTTTTTT.